The source of this TCR beta chain is a study of blood T cell repertoires in COVID-19. Turning to the study itself: Spain, Italy and the United States supplied samples that represented acute and convalescent COVID-19.

In the authors' methods: Estimated nucleated cell counts came from reference gene primer amplification. Sequenced by immunoSEQ multiplex PCR; TCRdb stores in-frame clones only, minus some. The DNA gave D and trimming, while V, J and clone size come from that table. Of around 280,000 clones listed, around 85% are singletons. The junction had 3 bases not matched to a gene; V was cut back by 5 bases and J by 4 bases. Germline V gene data show CDR1 as MDHEN and CDR2 as SYDVKM. This CDR3 region has 13 residues. This clone was observed a handful of times. The identical CDR3 is also encoded by other nucleotide sequences in the sample.

The clonotype was recovered from a woman in her 30s who had recovered from COVID-19. This chain links TRBV28 with TRBJ1-1; 8 nucleotides align to TRBD1. The sample comprised peripheral blood. The CDR3 loop reads CASSLTGGTEAFF. CDR3 nucleotide sequence: TGTGCCAGCAGTCTCACAGGGGGCACTGAAGCTTTCTTT.